This T cell receptor (beta chain) stems from a study of T cell changes during pregnancy in multiple sclerosis. Trimming left V 0 bases short and J 10 bases short, with 10 bases between. Per the germline V gene, CDR1 is SQVTM and CDR2 is ANQGSEA. This CDR3 contains 13 residues. This clone was counted only a few times. Method: immunoSEQ multiplex PCR; TCRdb's copy keeps in-frame clones and lacks some. This sample has about 40,000 clones; about 90% occur once, and the top ten carry around 0.8%. The sample consisted of CD4+ T cells from peripheral blood mononuclear cells, taken before pregnancy. V is TRBV29-1 and J is TRBJ1-6; D ambiguous. The clonotype was recovered from a female donor with multiple sclerosis, enrolled in a pregnancy study. DNA of the CDR3: TGCAGCGTTGAAGATCTCCCGGGGTCACCCCTCCACTTT. This sequence encodes CSVEDLPGSPLHF. The entire variable domain, with the rest obtained from reference TRBV29-1 and TRBJ1-6, is as follows: SAVISQKPSRDICQRGTSLTIQCQVDSQVTMMFWYRQQPGQSLTLIATANQGSEATYESGFVIDKFPISRPNLTFSTLTVSNMSPEDSSIYLCSVEDLPGSPLHFGNGTRLTVT.